The rows below give T cell receptor beta chains drawn from one sample of a study of T cell repertoires in cytomegalovirus infection. These receptors' targets are unknown. TCRdb re-analysed the reads in MiXCR, keeping a single row per CDR3 protein. The data hold 150,000 to 200,000 distinct CDR3 sequences, with approximately 21% observed a single time. The sample in question was CD8+ T cells from cultured PBMCs, obtained from culture after CMV antigen stimulation. All receptors come from a human donor in good health (CMV status not recorded). Some clones in this sample may be carry-over from other donors' samples. The CDR3 runs from the conserved cysteine through the conserved F or W. Each record gives: V gene, clone size, J gene, D gene, CDR3 length, CDR3 protein, CDR3 DNA. D genes are given only for firm matches. Not all rows give a size; the values are once, few, many and, for expanded clones, a class.

V: TRBV11-2; size: few; J: TRBJ2-7; D: TRBD2; length: 16; CDR3: CASSTTSGGLSYEQYF; DNA: TGTGCCAGCAGCACCACTAGCGGGGGCCTCTCCTACGAGCAGTACTTC
V: TRBV11-2; size: few; J: TRBJ2-3; D: -; length: 13; CDR3: CASSPPFGDTQYF; DNA: TGTGCCAGCAGCCCACCCTTTGGGGATACGCAGTATTTT
V: TRBV12-3/TRBV12-4; size: -; J: TRBJ1-2; D: -; length: 13; CDR3: CASSLGPNGGYTF; DNA: TGTGCCAGCAGTTTAGGGCCGAACGGTGGCTACACCTTC
V: TRBV6-1; size: few; J: TRBJ2-7; D: TRBD1; length: 18; CDR3: CASSARPWGQEGIYEQYF; DNA: TGTGCCAGCAGTGCACGTCCGTGGGGACAGGAGGGGATCTACGAGCAGTACTTC
V: TRBV12-3/TRBV12-4; size: -; J: TRBJ2-7; D: -; length: 15; CDR3: CASTLGTKGAYEQYF; DNA: TGTGCCAGCACCTTGGGGACAAAAGGTGCCTACGAGCAGTACTTC
V: TRBV7-8; size: few; J: TRBJ2-2; D: -; length: 17; CDR3: CASSLASTGHDTGELFF; DNA: TGTGCCAGCAGCTTAGCCTCTACAGGGCATGACACCGGGGAGCTGTTTTTT
V: TRBV7-2; size: -; J: TRBJ2-2; D: -; length: 13; CDR3: CANSLENTGELFF; DNA: TGTGCCAACAGCTTAGAGAACACCGGGGAGCTGTTTTTT
V: TRBV7-3; size: many; J: TRBJ1-2; D: -; length: 14; CDR3: CASSEGGGSYGYTF; DNA: TGTGCCAGCAGCGAAGGGGGTGGAAGCTATGGCTACACCTTC
V: TRBV7-9; size: few; J: TRBJ2-7; D: -; length: 14; CDR3: CASSTSRASYEQYF; DNA: TGTGCCAGCAGCACTTCACGGGCCTCCTACGAGCAGTACTTC
V: TRBV4-1; size: -; J: TRBJ1-4; D: TRBD1; length: 14; CDR3: CASRHRDRLEKLFF; DNA: TGCGCCAGCAGACACCGGGACAGGCTGGAAAAACTGTTTTTT
V: TRBV6-2/TRBV6-3; size: -; J: TRBJ1-1; D: -; length: 14; CDR3: CASSTRGDGAEAFF; DNA: TGTGCCAGCAGCACCCGGGGGGACGGGGCTGAAGCTTTCTTT
V: TRBV5-1; size: -; J: TRBJ2-5; D: -; length: 17; CDR3: CASSSAYGLLTQETQYF; DNA: TGCGCCAGCAGCTCGGCTTACGGACTCCTAACACAAGAGACCCAGTACTTC
V: TRBV6-5; size: -; J: TRBJ1-3; D: -; length: 14; CDR3: CASSYVVSGNTIYF; DNA: TGTGCCAGCAGTTACGTCGTCTCTGGAAACACCATATATTTT
V: TRBV12-3/TRBV12-4; size: few; J: TRBJ2-7; D: -; length: 19; CDR3: CASSSESPTEDLSSYEQYF; DNA: TGTGCCAGCAGTTCGGAATCACCAACCGAGGACCTCAGCTCCTACGAGCAGTACTTC
V: TRBV7-9; size: few; J: TRBJ1-5; D: -; length: 13; CDR3: CATDGGSNQPQHF; DNA: TGTGCCACCGACGGTGGAAGCAATCAGCCCCAGCATTTT
V: TRBV12-3/TRBV12-4; size: -; J: TRBJ1-1; D: TRBD1; length: 17; CDR3: CASSTEDRALSNTEAFF; DNA: TGTGCCAGCAGTACGGAGGACAGGGCTCTTTCGAACACTGAAGCTTTCTTT
V: TRBV7-2; size: -; J: TRBJ2-7; D: -; length: 15; CDR3: CASSLYEGSSYEQYF; DNA: TGTGCCAGCAGCTTATATGAGGGTAGCTCCTACGAGCAGTACTTC
V: TRBV27; size: -; J: TRBJ2-3; D: -; length: 14; CDR3: CASSSWVDTDTQYF; DNA: TGTGCCAGCAGTTCCTGGGTTGACACAGATACGCAGTATTTT
V: TRBV5-6; size: few; J: TRBJ1-2; D: -; length: 14; CDR3: CASSLASSLDGYTF; DNA: TGTGCCAGCAGCTTGGCTTCGAGTCTAGATGGCTACACCTTC
V: TRBV9; size: -; J: TRBJ1-1; D: -; length: 14; CDR3: CASSVDDMNTEAFF; DNA: TGTGCCAGCAGCGTAGATGACATGAACACTGAAGCTTTCTTT
V: TRBV7-9; size: few; J: TRBJ1-1; D: -; length: 16; CDR3: CASSLNAWEADTEAFF; DNA: TGTGCCAGCAGCTTAAATGCGTGGGAAGCGGACACTGAAGCTTTCTTT
V: TRBV11-3; size: many; J: TRBJ1-1; D: -; length: 16; CDR3: CASEPGLRLQNTEAFF; DNA: TGTGCCAGCGAACCGGGACTCAGATTACAGAACACTGAAGCTTTCTTT
V: TRBV11-2; size: -; J: TRBJ1-4; D: -; length: 14; CDR3: CASSFRPVDEKLFF; DNA: TGTGCCAGCAGCTTTCGACCTGTGGATGAAAAACTGTTTTTT
V: TRBV25-1; size: -; J: TRBJ2-3; D: -; length: 14; CDR3: CASSPQVFTDTQYF; DNA: TGTGCCAGCAGTCCTCAGGTCTTCACAGATACGCAGTATTTT
V: TRBV7-2; size: -; J: TRBJ1-1; D: -; length: 14; CDR3: CASSLVEVSTEAFF; DNA: TGTGCCAGCAGCTTAGTGGAGGTGAGCACTGAAGCTTTCTTT
V: TRBV9; size: -; J: TRBJ2-1; D: TRBD1; length: 14; CDR3: CASSVDRGRNEQFF; DNA: TGTGCCAGCAGCGTAGATAGGGGGCGGAATGAGCAGTTCTTC
V: TRBV6-1; size: few; J: TRBJ1-5; D: TRBD1; length: 17; CDR3: CASSEQGALGGNQPQHF; DNA: TGTGCCAGCAGTGAACAGGGGGCTCTGGGGGGCAATCAGCCCCAGCATTTT
V: TRBV12-3/TRBV12-4; size: few; J: TRBJ1-2; D: -; length: 12; CDR3: CASSPGGAGYTF; DNA: TGTGCCAGCAGTCCCGGGGGCGCAGGCTACACCTTC
V: TRBV7-8; size: -; J: TRBJ2-5; D: TRBD2; length: 17; CDR3: CASSITELAGNQETQYF; DNA: TGTGCCAGCAGCATTACGGAGCTAGCGGGAAACCAAGAGACCCAGTACTTC
V: TRBV7-8; size: -; J: TRBJ2-3; D: -; length: 15; CDR3: CASSFSPSYTDTQYF; DNA: TGTGCCAGCAGCTTTAGCCCTAGCTACACAGATACGCAGTATTTT
V: TRBV15; size: few; J: TRBJ1-1; D: -; length: 13; CDR3: CATRGFGDTEAFF; DNA: TGTGCCACCAGGGGGTTTGGAGACACTGAAGCTTTCTTT
V: TRBV14; size: few; J: TRBJ2-1; D: TRBD2; length: 14; CDR3: CASSQGHQAGGTFF; DNA: TGTGCCAGCAGCCAAGGGCACCAGGCGGGAGGAACGTTCTTC
V: TRBV6-6; size: once; J: TRBJ1-1; D: -; length: 17; CDR3: CASSYPLGIPENSEAFF; DNA: TGTGCCAGCAGTTACCCCCTGGGCATTCCCGAAAACTCTGAAGCTTTCTTT
V: TRBV7-2; size: few; J: TRBJ1-5; D: TRBD1; length: 15; CDR3: CASRSGTGGNQPQHF; DNA: TGTGCCAGCAGATCAGGGACAGGGGGGAATCAGCCCCAGCATTTT
V: TRBV7-2; size: few; J: TRBJ1-4; D: TRBD1; length: 16; CDR3: CASSLSGTATNEKLFF; DNA: TGTGCCAGCAGCCTATCCGGGACAGCAACTAATGAAAAACTGTTTTTT
V: TRBV7-8; size: few; J: TRBJ1-5; D: -; length: 13; CDR3: CARESGDNQPQHF; DNA: TGTGCCAGAGAGAGTGGGGATAATCAGCCCCAGCATTTT
V: TRBV7-9; size: many; J: TRBJ1-4; D: -; length: 15; CDR3: CASNQGGSVNEKLFF; DNA: TGTGCCAGCAACCAGGGAGGGTCAGTGAATGAAAAACTGTTTTTT
V: TRBV6-1; size: few; J: TRBJ2-1; D: -; length: 18; CDR3: CASSEQGWRATGSNEQFF; DNA: TGTGCCAGCAGTGAACAGGGTTGGAGGGCAACCGGGTCCAATGAGCAGTTCTTC
V: TRBV7-9; size: -; J: TRBJ1-2; D: -; length: 14; CDR3: CASSLRPDGDGYTF; DNA: TGTGCCAGCAGCTTACGGCCGGACGGGGACGGCTACACCTTC
V: TRBV7-8; size: many; J: TRBJ1-5; D: -; length: 15; CDR3: CASSPFRDSNQPQHF; DNA: TGTGCCAGCAGTCCCTTCAGGGATAGCAATCAGCCCCAGCATTTT
V: TRBV6-2/TRBV6-3; size: few; J: TRBJ1-6; D: TRBD1; length: 13; CDR3: CASSRDRNSPLHF; DNA: TGTGCCAGCTCCCGGGACAGAAATTCACCCCTCCACTTT
V: TRBV4-1; size: -; J: TRBJ1-2; D: -; length: 13; CDR3: CASSQDQGGGYTF; DNA: TGCGCCAGCAGCCAAGATCAGGGAGGTGGCTACACCTTC
V: TRBV27; size: -; J: TRBJ1-1; D: -; length: 15; CDR3: CASSLTRGGNTEAFF; DNA: TGTGCCAGCAGTTTAACCAGGGGCGGGAACACTGAAGCTTTCTTT
V: TRBV6-2/TRBV6-3; size: few; J: TRBJ2-7; D: -; length: 13; CDR3: CATLRPLSYEQYF; DNA: TGTGCCACGTTGCGGCCCTTATCCTACGAGCAGTACTTC
V: TRBV28; size: -; J: TRBJ2-1; D: TRBD2; length: 13; CDR3: CASSLSGLAGRLF; DNA: TGTGCCAGCAGTTTATCTGGACTAGCGGGGCGACTCTTC
V: TRBV7-2; size: -; J: TRBJ1-5; D: TRBD1; length: 15; CDR3: CASSPWDRAEQPQHF; DNA: TGTGCCAGCAGCCCTTGGGACAGGGCGGAGCAGCCCCAGCATTTT